This TCR beta chain is from a study of CD8+CD57+ T cells in acquired aplastic anemia. Germline values: CDR1 ENHRY, CDR2 SYGVKD. The CDR3 has 15 amino acids. This clonotype was found many times. A junction end diverges from the germline sequence, so it may reflect a read error. The sequenced patients had an expansion of CD8+CD57+ cells seen by flow cytometry. The template for TCR beta VDJ and CDR3 sequence profiling was genomic DNA. Each CDR3 protein is one row after TCRdb ran MiXCR on the reads. The repertoire has a few hundred thousand distinct CDR3 sequences, over 25% of them found once; the top ten carry 0.75% to 0.95%.

J is TRBJ1-5 and V is TRBV10-3; 7 bases are a match to TRBD1. Material for sequencing was sorted CD4+, CD8+, or CD8+CD57+ T cells (not recorded which) from PBMCs. The receptor was derived from a human donor with aplastic anemia. The CDR3 loop is CASSEAGQQNQPQHF. CDR3 nucleotides: TGTGCCAGCAGTGAAGCGGGACAGCAGAATCAGCCCCAGCATTTT.